These T cell receptor beta chains were read from a single sample in a study of blood T cell repertoires in COVID-19. Method: immunoSEQ multiplex PCR; TCRdb's copy keeps in-frame clones and lacks some. The sample records about 300,000 clones, 70% to 90% being singletons. Sequences were obtained from PBMCs or T cells enriched from blood (not recorded which). Receptors originate from a woman aged 25 to 39 who had recovered from COVID-19. The CDR3 runs from the conserved cysteine through the conserved F or W. The D gene is left open where the match is weak. Some rows mark clone size as missing; the rest say once, few, many or name a class of expanded clone.

j_call,clone_size,d_call,v_call,cdr3_nt,cdr3_aa
TRBJ2-2,NA,NA,TRBV10-2,TGCGCCAGCAGTGAATCCCGGAACACCGGGGAGCTGTTTTTT,CASSESRNTGELFF
TRBJ1-1,once,NA,TRBV9,TGTGCCAGCAGCGTACAGGGATCTCAGACCACTGAAGCTTTCTTT,CASSVQGSQTTEAFF
TRBJ2-7,NA,TRBD1,TRBV27,TGTGCCAGCAGTTTAGGGACAGCCTACGAGCAGTACTTC,CASSLGTAYEQYF
TRBJ2-2,NA,TRBD2,TRBV9,TGTGCCAGCACCGCCCGGGGGGGCACCGGGGAGCTGTTTTTT,CASTARGGTGELFF
TRBJ1-2,once,NA,TRBV30,TGTGCCCTGGAGGTAGGAAACGCATATCAACATGGCTACACCTTC,CALEVGNAYQHGYTF
TRBJ1-2,NA,NA,TRBV18,TGTGCCAGCTCACCGGCGGCCGCCTATGGCTACACCTTC,CASSPAAAYGYTF
TRBJ2-3,NA,TRBD2,TRBV2,TGTGCCAGCAGTGAAGTTGGGACTAGAGGCACAGATACGCAGTATTTT,CASSEVGTRGTDTQYF
TRBJ1-5,NA,NA,TRBV25-1,TGTGCCAGTCGACAAACAGGGCTCGGTCAGCCCCAGCATTTT,CASRQTGLGQPQHF
TRBJ1-1,NA,NA,TRBV29-1,TGCAGCGTTGCCAGGGTTACTGAAGCTTTCTTT,CSVARVTEAFF
TRBJ1-2,NA,NA,TRBV19,TGTGCCAGTAGTGGGCCCCCAGGCTTCTATGGCTACACCTTC,CASSGPPGFYGYTF
TRBJ1-4,once,TRBD1,TRBV2,TGTGCCAGCAGTGAAGCGGGACAGGAAGAAAAACTGTTTTTT,CASSEAGQEEKLFF
TRBJ2-3,NA,TRBD2,TRBV9,TGTGCCAGCAGTGATTCAGCGGGGGGGCGTTTAGATACGCAGTATTTT,CASSDSAGGRLDTQYF
TRBJ2-5,NA,TRBD2,TRBV10-3,TGTGCCATCAGGGGGGGACTAGCGGGGTCTTATGAGACCCAGTACTTC,CAIRGGLAGSYETQYF
TRBJ2-1,NA,TRBD1,TRBV7-9,TGTGCCAGCAGCACCAGGGGGTCTATGAACAATGAGCAGTTCTTC,CASSTRGSMNNEQFF
TRBJ2-1,NA,TRBD1,TRBV7-9,TGTGCCAGCAGCTTAGGACAGGGCTGGAGAGGGGATGAGCAGTTCTTC,CASSLGQGWRGDEQFF
TRBJ2-3,NA,NA,TRBV2,TGTGCCAGCAGTGAACGACAGAACACAGATACGCAGTATTTT,CASSERQNTDTQYF
TRBJ2-1,NA,TRBD1,TRBV7-6,TGTGCCAGCAGCTTGGCGACAGGGAGTGAGCAGTTCTTC,CASSLATGSEQFF
TRBJ1-3,NA,NA,TRBV6-5,TGTGCCAGCAGGCCTCAGGGGCAGGCTGGAAACACCATATATTTT,CASRPQGQAGNTIYF
TRBJ2-1,NA,TRBD1,TRBV7-8,TGTGCCAGCAGCAACAGGGGCCATGAGCAGTTCTTC,CASSNRGHEQFF
TRBJ2-5,NA,NA,TRBV4-1,TGCGCCAGCAGCCCCGGTCCGGGTGAGACCCAGTACTTC,CASSPGPGETQYF
TRBJ1-1,once,NA,TRBV6-5,TGTGCCAGCAGCCCCACTATTCTGGGCACTGAAGCTTTCTTT,CASSPTILGTEAFF
TRBJ2-1,NA,TRBD2,TRBV6-1,TGTGCCAGCAGTGAGGTAGGCGGGGGGGCCTACAATGAGCAGTTCTTC,CASSEVGGGAYNEQFF
TRBJ1-2,NA,NA,TRBV9,TGTGCCAGCAGCGGTACTAACTATGGCTACACCTTC,CASSGTNYGYTF
TRBJ2-7,once,TRBD2,TRBV7-2,TGTGCCAGCAGCTTAAAAAGGGTGGTCGGTAGCGGGGAGGTCTACGAGCAGTACTTC,CASSLKRVVGSGEVYEQYF
TRBJ1-3,NA,NA,TRBV19,TGTGCCAGTAGTATAGGAAAAGGGGCTGGAAACACCATATATTTT,CASSIGKGAGNTIYF
TRBJ2-5,NA,NA,TRBV3-1/TRBV3-2,TGTGCCAGCAGCCAAAGGGGGGAGACCCAGTACTTC,CASSQRGETQYF
TRBJ1-5,NA,NA,TRBV2,TGTGCCAGCAGTGAACCGACGCGAGGAGGGAAAAGGGGAGACAATCAGCCCCAGCATTTT,CASSEPTRGGKRGDNQPQHF
TRBJ1-5,NA,NA,TRBV9,TGTGCCAGCAGCGTAGGTGAAGGGGGCAATCAGCCCCAGCATTTT,CASSVGEGGNQPQHF
TRBJ1-3,NA,NA,TRBV5-1,TGCGCCAGCAGCTTGGCGTGGGGCGAGGGAAACACCATATATTTT,CASSLAWGEGNTIYF
TRBJ1-2,NA,TRBD1,TRBV9,TGTGCCAGCAGCGCCGGGACAGGGCTCCCCTACACCTTC,CASSAGTGLPYTF
TRBJ1-1,NA,NA,TRBV11-2,TGTGCCAGCAGCTCAACCAGGGGATGGAACACTGAAGCTTTCTTT,CASSSTRGWNTEAFF
TRBJ1-2,NA,TRBD1,TRBV6-5,TGTGCCAGCAGTATTCAGGGGGCGCGTTATGGCTACACCTTC,CASSIQGARYGYTF
TRBJ1-2,many,TRBD1,TRBV5-1,TGCGCCAGCAGCTTCTACAGGGGGCCGAATGGCTACACCTTC,CASSFYRGPNGYTF
TRBJ1-6,NA,TRBD1,TRBV19,TGTGCCAGTAGCCTCCGGGACAGCGGCTTGGGGGCCCTCCACTTT,CASSLRDSGLGALHF
TRBJ1-1,NA,NA,TRBV6-5,TGTGCCAGCACTCAGATTTTGGGCAACACTGAAGCTTTCTTT,CASTQILGNTEAFF
TRBJ1-1,NA,TRBD1,TRBV19,TGTGCCAGTAGTCTGGACAGGTCGGGGACTGAAGCTTTCTTT,CASSLDRSGTEAFF
TRBJ2-5,NA,TRBD2,TRBV7-9,TGTGCCAGCAGGACGACTAGCGGAGGAAGGGAGACCCAGTACTTC,CASRTTSGGRETQYF
TRBJ2-6,once,TRBD1,TRBV11-2,TGTGCCAGCAGCCGGGACAGGGCCTCCTCTGGGGCCAACGTCCTGACTTTC,CASSRDRASSGANVLTF
TRBJ2-3,NA,TRBD1,TRBV5-5,TGTGCCAGCAGCCAACAGGGGAGCACAGATACGCAGTATTTT,CASSQQGSTDTQYF
TRBJ2-3,NA,NA,TRBV3-1/TRBV3-2,TGTGCCAGCAGCCCGCGTACTTACACAGATACGCAGTATTTT,CASSPRTYTDTQYF
TRBJ1-2,NA,NA,TRBV5-5,TGTGCCAGCAGCTTGGACAGTCGCTATGGCTACACCTTC,CASSLDSRYGYTF
TRBJ1-4,NA,NA,TRBV5-1,TGCGCCAGCAGCGAAGGGGGAAGGGAACGGAATGAAAAACTGTTTTTT,CASSEGGRERNEKLFF
TRBJ2-5,NA,NA,TRBV5-1,TGCGCCAGCAGCTTGGTGGCTAGCGAGGAGACCCAGTACTTC,CASSLVASEETQYF
TRBJ1-2,NA,NA,TRBV6-9,TGTGCCAGCAGGCTCCGAGGTTGGGGGCCTTACTATGGCTACACCTTC,CASRLRGWGPYYGYTF
TRBJ1-2,NA,NA,TRBV30,TGTGCCTGGAGCCAGGGCTATGGCTACACCTTC,CAWSQGYGYTF
TRBJ1-3,NA,TRBD1,TRBV27,TGTGCCAGCAGGGGACAGGGGGTAAACACCATATATTTT,CASRGQGVNTIYF
TRBJ1-5,once,NA,TRBV7-3,TGTGCCAGCAGCTTAACGGGAGAGGGCAATCAGCCCCAGCATTTT,CASSLTGEGNQPQHF
TRBJ2-5,NA,NA,TRBV30,TGTGCCTGGAGTGTTGGGCGGGAACTACAAGAGACCCAGTACTTC,CAWSVGRELQETQYF
TRBJ2-7,NA,NA,TRBV2,TGTGCCAGCAGTGAGGGCCGAAGCTCCTACGAGCAGTACTTC,CASSEGRSSYEQYF
TRBJ1-4,once,NA,TRBV20-1,TGCAGTGCTAGTCCGCAACCGGGACATATCGAAAAACTGTTTTTT,CSASPQPGHIEKLFF
TRBJ1-2,NA,NA,TRBV2,TGTGCCAGCAAGGACGGGGAATGGGCTTCGGGCGGCTACACCTTC,CASKDGEWASGGYTF
TRBJ2-1,NA,TRBD1,TRBV29-1,TGCAGCGTCGCCGGGACAGAGAATTACAATGAGCAGTTCTTC,CSVAGTENYNEQFF
TRBJ1-6,NA,NA,TRBV4-1,TGCGCCAGCAGCCAAGGGCACAGGATCGGTTCACCCCTCCACTTT,CASSQGHRIGSPLHF
TRBJ1-4,NA,TRBD1,TRBV29-1,TGCAGCGGACAGGGGAGTGATGAAAAACTGTTTTTT,CSGQGSDEKLFF